This T cell receptor (beta chain) was documented in a study of T cell clusters in autoimmune cytopenias. Broader study findings: Compared with active autoimmune hepatitis patients, healthy donors showed about 3-fold more exclusive TRB clusters.

The CDR3 length is 14 residues. The germline V gene encodes CDR1 MNHEY and CDR2 SVGAGI. Judged by frequency, this clonotype is medium-sized (0.01 to 0.1%). The target antigen is unknown. TRB amplification used approximately 250 ng of peripheral blood genomic DNA. TRB rearrangements were amplified by touch-down multiplex PCR with mixed TRB-A/B primers. For each CDR3 protein, TCRdb gives one entry from its re-call of the multiplex PCR reads, without DNA. This sample's table reports roughly 9,000 distinct CDR3 sequences. The genes are TRBV6-5 and TRBJ2-5; the D gene TCRdb calls, TRBD1, cannot be checked with no DNA. The source is a human donor with an autoimmune cytopenia or autoimmune hepatitis (not recorded which). The source material was peripheral blood. This CDR3 is CASSYLGGQETQYF.